This T cell receptor (beta chain) comes out of a study of blood T cell repertoires in COVID-19. Under the authors' procedure: Estimation of nucleated cell counts relied on the amplification of reference gene primers. Using immunoSEQ multiplex PCR, the repertoire was profiled, and TCRdb retains in-frame clones only, with some absent. V, J and clone size reflect that table, while D and trimming were determined from the DNA. The data contain some 320,000 clones, approximately 85% of them singletons. With 4 bases removed from V and 0 bases from J, the gap between germline ends came to 6 bases. The CDR3 runs to 13 residues. Germline CDR1 and CDR2: SNHLY and FYNNEI. For this clone: Other DNA sequences in the sample encode the same CDR3.

The receptor was derived from a human donor in a cohort sampled during active COVID-19. Sequenced material: peripheral blood. J is TRBJ1-1 and V is TRBV2, with a weak D call TRBD1 (5 bases). The CDR3 is CASSGQLNTEAFF. In nucleotides, the CDR3 is TGTGCCAGCAGTGGACAGTTGAACACTGAAGCTTTCTTT. The full variable domain, its missing parts supplied by reference TRBV2 and TRBJ1-1, is EPEVTQTPSHQVTQMGQEVILRCVPISNHLYFYWYRQILGQKVEFLVSFYNNEISEKSEIFDDQFSVERPDGSNFTLKIRSTKLEDSAMYFCASSGQLNTEAFFGQGTRLTVV.